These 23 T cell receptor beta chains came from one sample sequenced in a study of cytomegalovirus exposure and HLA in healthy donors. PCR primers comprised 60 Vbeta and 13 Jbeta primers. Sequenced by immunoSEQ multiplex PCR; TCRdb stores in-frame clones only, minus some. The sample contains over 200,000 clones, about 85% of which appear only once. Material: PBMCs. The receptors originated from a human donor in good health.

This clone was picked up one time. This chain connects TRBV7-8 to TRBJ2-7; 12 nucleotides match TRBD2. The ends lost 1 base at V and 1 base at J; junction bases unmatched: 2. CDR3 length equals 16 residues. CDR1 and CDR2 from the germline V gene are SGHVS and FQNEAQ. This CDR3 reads CASSLGTSGVSYEQYF. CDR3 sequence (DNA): TGTGCCAGCAGCTTAGGGACTAGCGGGGTTTCCTACGAGCAGTACTTC.

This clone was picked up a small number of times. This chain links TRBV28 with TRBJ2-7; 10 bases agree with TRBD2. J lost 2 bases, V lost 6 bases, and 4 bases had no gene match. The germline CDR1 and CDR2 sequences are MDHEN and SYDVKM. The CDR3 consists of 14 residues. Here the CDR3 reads CASSLSGGTYEQYF. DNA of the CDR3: TGTGCCAGCAGCCTTAGCGGGGGGACCTACGAGCAGTACTTC.

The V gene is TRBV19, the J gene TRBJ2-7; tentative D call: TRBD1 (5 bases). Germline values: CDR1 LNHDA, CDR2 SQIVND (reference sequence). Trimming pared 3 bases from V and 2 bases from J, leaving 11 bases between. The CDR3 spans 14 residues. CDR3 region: CASSIPAGTYEQYF. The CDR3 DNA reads TGTGCCAGTAGTATCCCGGCAGGGACCTACGAGCAGTACTTC.

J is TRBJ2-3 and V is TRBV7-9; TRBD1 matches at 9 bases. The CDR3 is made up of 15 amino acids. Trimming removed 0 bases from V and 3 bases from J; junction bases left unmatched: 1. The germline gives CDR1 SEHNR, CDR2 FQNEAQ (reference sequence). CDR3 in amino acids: CASSLAGTGTDTQYF. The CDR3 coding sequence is TGTGCCAGCAGCTTAGCCGGGACAGGGACAGATACGCAGTATTTT.

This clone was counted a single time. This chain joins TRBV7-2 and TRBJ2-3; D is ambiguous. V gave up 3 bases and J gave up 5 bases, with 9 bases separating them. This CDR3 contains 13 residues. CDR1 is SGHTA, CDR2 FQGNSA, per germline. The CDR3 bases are TGTGCCAGCAGCTTCTATAGGAGAGATACGCAGTATTTT. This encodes CASSFYRRDTQYF.

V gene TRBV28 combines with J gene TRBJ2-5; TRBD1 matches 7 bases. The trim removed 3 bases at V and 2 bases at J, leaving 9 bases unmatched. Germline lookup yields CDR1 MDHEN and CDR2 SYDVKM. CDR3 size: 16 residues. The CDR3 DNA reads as TGTGCCAGCAGTTTTCCCATGGGGACAGTTCAAGAGACCCAGTACTTC. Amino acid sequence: CASSFPMGTVQETQYF.

CDR3 region: CASSQSFYREGPETQYF. As DNA, the CDR3 is TGCGCCAGCAGTCAATCGTTCTATCGGGAGGGCCCGGAGACCCAGTACTTC. This rearrangement joins TRBV23-1 to TRBJ2-5, with 8 bases matching TRBD2. TRBV23-1 is given ORF status, its function remaining uncertain. V was clipped by 0 bases and J by 5 bases; unmatched bases: 11. CDR3 length: 17 amino acids.

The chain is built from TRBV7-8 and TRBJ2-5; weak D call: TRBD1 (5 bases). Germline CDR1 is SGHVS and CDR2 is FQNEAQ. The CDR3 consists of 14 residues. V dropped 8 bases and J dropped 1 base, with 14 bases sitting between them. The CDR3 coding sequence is TGTGCCAGCTTTAAAACAGGATTCCAAGAGACCCAGTACTTC. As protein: CASFKTGFQETQYF. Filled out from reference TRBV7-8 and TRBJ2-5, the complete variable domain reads GAGVSQSPRYKVAKRGQDVALRCDPISGHVSLFWYQQALGQGPEFLTYFQNEAQLDKSGLPSDRFFAERPEGSVSTLKIQRTQQEDSAVYLCASFKTGFQETQYFGPGTRLLVL.

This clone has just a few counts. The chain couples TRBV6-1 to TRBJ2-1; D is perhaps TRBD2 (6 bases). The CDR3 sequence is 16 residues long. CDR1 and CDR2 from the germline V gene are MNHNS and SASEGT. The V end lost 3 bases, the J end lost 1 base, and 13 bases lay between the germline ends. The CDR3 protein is CASSDVRLGSYNEQFF. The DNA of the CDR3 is TGTGCCAGCAGTGATGTGAGACTAGGGTCCTACAATGAGCAGTTCTTC.

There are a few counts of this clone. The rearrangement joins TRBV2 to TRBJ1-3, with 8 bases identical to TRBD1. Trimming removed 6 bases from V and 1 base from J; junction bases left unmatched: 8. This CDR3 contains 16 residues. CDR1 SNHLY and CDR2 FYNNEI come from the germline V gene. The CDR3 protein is CASRDRVFGSGNTIYF. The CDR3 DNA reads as TGTGCCAGCAGGGACAGGGTTTTTGGATCTGGAAACACCATATATTTT.

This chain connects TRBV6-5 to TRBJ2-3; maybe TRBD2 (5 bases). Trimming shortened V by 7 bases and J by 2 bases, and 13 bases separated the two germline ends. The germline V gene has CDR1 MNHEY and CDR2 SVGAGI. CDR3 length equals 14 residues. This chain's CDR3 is CASTTTINTDTQYF. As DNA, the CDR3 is TGTGCCAGCACCACGACTATAAACACAGATACGCAGTATTTT.

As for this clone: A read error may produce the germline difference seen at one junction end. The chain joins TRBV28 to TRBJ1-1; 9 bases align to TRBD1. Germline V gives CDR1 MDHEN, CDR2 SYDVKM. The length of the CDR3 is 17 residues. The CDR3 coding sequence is TGTGCCAGCAGTTCCGAGGGACAGGGCAGATTTCACACTGAAACTTTCTTT. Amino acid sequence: CASSSEGQGRFHTETFF.

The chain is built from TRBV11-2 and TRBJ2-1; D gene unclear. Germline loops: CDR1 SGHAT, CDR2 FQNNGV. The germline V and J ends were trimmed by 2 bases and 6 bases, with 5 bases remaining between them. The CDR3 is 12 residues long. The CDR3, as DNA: TGTGCCAGCAGCTTAAACGGCAATGAGCAGTTCTTC. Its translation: CASSLNGNEQFF.

The CDR3 DNA reads as TGTGCCAGCAGCACTGACAGGAGTAACTCCTACGAGCAGTACTTC. This gives the protein CASSTDRSNSYEQYF. V is TRBV7-9 and J is TRBJ2-7; weak D call: TRBD1 (6 bases). Germline CDR1 reads SEHNR; CDR2 reads FQNEAQ (reference sequence). The CDR3 sequence is 15 residues long. The V end lost 5 bases, the J end lost 0 bases, and 14 bases lay between the germline ends.

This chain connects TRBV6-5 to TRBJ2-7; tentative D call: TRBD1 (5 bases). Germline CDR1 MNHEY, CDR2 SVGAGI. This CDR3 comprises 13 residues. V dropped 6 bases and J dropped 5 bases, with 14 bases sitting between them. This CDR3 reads CASRLTGLDEQYF. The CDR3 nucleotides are TGTGCCAGCAGGTTAACAGGTCTCGACGAGCAGTACTTC.

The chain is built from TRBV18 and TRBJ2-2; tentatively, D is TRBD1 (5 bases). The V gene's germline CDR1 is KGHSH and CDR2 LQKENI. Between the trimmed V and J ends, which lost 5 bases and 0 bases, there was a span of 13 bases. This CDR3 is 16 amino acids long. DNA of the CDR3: TGTGCCAGCTCAGGCAGGGCATTGGCGAACACCGGGGAGCTGTTTTTT. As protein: CASSGRALANTGELFF.

The CDR3 region is CASRTSGRPRNEQFF. Here the CDR3 DNA reads TGTGCCAGCAGGACTAGCGGGAGGCCGCGCAATGAGCAGTTCTTC. The rearrangement joins TRBV27 to TRBJ2-1; 13 bases align to TRBD2. Trimming took 6 bases from V and 6 from J; bases not matched to a gene: 5. CDR1 MNHEY and CDR2 SMNVEV come from the germline V gene (reference sequence). This CDR3 contains 15 residues.

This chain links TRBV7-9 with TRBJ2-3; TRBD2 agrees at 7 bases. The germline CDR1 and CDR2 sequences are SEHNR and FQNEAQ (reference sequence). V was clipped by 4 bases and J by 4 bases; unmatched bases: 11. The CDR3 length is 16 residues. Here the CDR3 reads CASSWGAGEVADTQYF. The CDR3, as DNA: TGTGCCAGCAGCTGGGGTGCGGGAGAGGTAGCAGATACGCAGTATTTT.

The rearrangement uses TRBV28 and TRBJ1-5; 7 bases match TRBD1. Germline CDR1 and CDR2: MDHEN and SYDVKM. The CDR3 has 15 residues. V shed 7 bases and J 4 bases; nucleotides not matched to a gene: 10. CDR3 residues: CASTKGGTANQPQHF. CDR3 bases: TGTGCCAGCACCAAAGGCGGGACAGCTAATCAGCCCCAGCATTTT.

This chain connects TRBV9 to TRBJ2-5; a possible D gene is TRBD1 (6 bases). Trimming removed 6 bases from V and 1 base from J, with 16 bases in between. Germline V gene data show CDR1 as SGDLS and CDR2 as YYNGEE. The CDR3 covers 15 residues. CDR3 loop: CASTLRGGPQETQYF. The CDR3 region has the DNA TGTGCCAGCACCCTACGAGGGGGACCCCAAGAGACCCAGTACTTC.

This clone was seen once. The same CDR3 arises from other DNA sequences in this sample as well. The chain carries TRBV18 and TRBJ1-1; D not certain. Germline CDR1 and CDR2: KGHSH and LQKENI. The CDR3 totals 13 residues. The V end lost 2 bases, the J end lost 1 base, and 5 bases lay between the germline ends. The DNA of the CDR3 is TGTGCCAGCTCACCAGGCAGGAACACTGAAGCTTTCTTT. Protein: CASSPGRNTEAFF.

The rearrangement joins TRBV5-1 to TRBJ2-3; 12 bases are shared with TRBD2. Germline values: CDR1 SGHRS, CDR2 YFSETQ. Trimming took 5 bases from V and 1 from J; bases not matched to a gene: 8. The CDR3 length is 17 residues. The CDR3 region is CASSSPSGRARTDTQYF. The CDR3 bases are TGCGCCAGCAGTTCCCCTAGCGGGAGGGCCCGCACAGATACGCAGTATTTT.

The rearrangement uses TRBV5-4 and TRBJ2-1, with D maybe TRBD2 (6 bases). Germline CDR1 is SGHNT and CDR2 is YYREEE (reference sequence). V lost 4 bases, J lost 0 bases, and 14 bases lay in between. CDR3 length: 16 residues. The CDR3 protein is CASSLDPGSSYNEQFF. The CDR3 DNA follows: TGTGCCAGCAGCCTGGACCCCGGGAGCTCCTACAATGAGCAGTTCTTC.